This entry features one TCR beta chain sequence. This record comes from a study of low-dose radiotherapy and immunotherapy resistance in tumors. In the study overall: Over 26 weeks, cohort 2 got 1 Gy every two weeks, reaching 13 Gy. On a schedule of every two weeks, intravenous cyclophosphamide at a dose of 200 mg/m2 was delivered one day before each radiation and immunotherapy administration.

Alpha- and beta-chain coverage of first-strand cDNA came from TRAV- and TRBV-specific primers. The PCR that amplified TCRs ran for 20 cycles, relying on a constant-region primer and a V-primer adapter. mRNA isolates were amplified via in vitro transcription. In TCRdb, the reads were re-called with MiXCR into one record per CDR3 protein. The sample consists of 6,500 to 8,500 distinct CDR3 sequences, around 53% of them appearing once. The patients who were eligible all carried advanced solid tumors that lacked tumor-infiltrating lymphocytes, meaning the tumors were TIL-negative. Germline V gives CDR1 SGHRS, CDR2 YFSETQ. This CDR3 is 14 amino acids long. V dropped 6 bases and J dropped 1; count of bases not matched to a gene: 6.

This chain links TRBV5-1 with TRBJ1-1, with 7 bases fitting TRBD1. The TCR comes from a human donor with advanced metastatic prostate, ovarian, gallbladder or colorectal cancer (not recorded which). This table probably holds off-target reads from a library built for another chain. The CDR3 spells CASTMGQTNTEAFF. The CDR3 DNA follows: TGCGCCAGCACCATGGGACAGACGAACACTGAAGCTTTCTTT.